A single sample gave rise to the 2 T cell receptor beta chains below, sequenced in a study of molecular identifiers for immune sequencing clone quantification. TCRdb reprocessed the PCR reads with MiXCR, giving one entry per CDR3 protein. The profile covers approximately 550,000 distinct CDR3 sequences, with roughly 25% appearing a single time and over 0.6% taken by the ten largest. Sequences were obtained from naive CD8+ T cells from blood, with Jurkat cell RNA spiked in. Specified subset: FACS-sorted CD8+CD4-CCR7+CD45RA+ naive T cells. Receptor source: a human donor in good health. Some libraries in this study had Jurkat cell RNA spiked in.

Many counts were recorded for this clonotype. The CDR3 here is CASSLMSGIGKNYGYTF. CDR3 DNA sequence: TGTGCCAGCAGCTTGATGAGCGGGATTGGCAAAAACTATGGCTACACCTTC. The V gene is TRBV7-2, the J gene TRBJ1-2; D remains unclear. CDR3 length equals 17 residues. Trimming shortened V by 3 bases and J by 2 bases, and 19 bases separated the two germline ends. The germline CDR1 and CDR2 sequences are SGHTA and FQGNSA.

This clonotype was seen only a few times. The chain combines TRBV7-9 with TRBJ2-3; TRBD1 agrees at 7 bases. Germline trimming cut 4 bases from V and 0 bases from J; bases unmatched to any gene: 16. This CDR3 is 19 amino acids long. Germline V gene data show CDR1 as SEHNR and CDR2 as FQNEAQ (reference sequence). CDR3 nucleotide sequence: TGTGCCAGCAGCTCGCGAGGATACAGGGGAATAACTAGCACAGATACGCAGTATTTT. Translating it yields CASSSRGYRGITSTDTQYF.